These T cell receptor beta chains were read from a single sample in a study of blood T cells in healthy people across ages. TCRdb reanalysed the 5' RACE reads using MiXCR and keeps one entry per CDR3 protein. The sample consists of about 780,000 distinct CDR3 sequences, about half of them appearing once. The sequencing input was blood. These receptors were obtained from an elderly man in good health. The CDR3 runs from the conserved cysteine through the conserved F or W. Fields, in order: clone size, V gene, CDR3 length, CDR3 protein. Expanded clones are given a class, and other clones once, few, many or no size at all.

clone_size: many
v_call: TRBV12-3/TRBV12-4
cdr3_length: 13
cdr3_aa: CASRSTGGNEQYF

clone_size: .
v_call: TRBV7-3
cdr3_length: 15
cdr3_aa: CASSAQGIGTDTQYF

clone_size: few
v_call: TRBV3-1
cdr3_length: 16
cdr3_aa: CASSQDGTRGGQPQHF

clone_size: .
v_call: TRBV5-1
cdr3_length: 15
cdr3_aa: CASSSDGANTDTQYF

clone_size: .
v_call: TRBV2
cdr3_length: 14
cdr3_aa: CASSGGRGREKLFF

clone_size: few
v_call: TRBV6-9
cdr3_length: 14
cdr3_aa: CASPGQGLNEKLFF

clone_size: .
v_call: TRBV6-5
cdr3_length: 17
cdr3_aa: CASSSPGLAGVRDTQYF

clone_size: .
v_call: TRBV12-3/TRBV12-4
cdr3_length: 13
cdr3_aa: CASKPTGYSGYTF

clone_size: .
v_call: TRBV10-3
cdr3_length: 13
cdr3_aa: CATTTGESYEQYF

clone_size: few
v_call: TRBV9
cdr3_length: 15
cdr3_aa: CASSASGNSYNEQFF

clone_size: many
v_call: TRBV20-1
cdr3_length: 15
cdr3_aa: CSALGQIRYQETQYF

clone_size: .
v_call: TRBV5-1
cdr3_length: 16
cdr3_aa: CASRTGTGWVNTEAFF

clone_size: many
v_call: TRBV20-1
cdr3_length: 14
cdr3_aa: CSASGDTSYNEQFF

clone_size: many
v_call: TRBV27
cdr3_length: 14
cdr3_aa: CASSLDRGLNEQYF

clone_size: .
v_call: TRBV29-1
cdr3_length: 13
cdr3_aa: CSVGRANGGEQYF

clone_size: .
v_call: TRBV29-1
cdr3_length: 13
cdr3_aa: CSATGAMNTEAFF

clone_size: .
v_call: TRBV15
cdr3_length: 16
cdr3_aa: CATSRDTGTAIYEQYF

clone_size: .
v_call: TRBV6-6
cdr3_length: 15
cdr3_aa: CASTSQGFGANVLTF

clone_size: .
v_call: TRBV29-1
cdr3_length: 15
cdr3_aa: CSVEVLGSVTGELFF

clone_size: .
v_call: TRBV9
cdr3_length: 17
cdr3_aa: CASSVDASGVSTDTQYF

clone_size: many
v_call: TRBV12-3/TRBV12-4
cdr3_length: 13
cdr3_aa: CASTVAGAREQYF

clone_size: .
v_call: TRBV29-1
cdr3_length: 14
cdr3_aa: CSVELAGPRNIQYF

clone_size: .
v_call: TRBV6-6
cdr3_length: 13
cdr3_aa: CASSYGLTYEQYF

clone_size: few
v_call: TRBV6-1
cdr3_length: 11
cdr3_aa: CASSDRGEQFF

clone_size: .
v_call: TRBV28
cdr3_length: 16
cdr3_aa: CACSWTGPLIQETQYF

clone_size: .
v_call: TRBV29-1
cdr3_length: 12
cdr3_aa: CSVYRVNTEAFF

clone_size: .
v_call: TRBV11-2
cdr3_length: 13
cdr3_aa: CASDQQRTDTQYF

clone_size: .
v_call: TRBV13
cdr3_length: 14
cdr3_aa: CASSRGLEGDTQYF

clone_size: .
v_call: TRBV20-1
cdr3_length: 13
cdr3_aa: CSARVEGDQPQHF

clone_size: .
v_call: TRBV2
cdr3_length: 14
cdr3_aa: CASSDRATMRPQHF

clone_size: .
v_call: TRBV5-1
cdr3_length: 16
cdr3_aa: CASSKSGTSGINEQFF

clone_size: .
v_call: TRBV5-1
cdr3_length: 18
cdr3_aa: CASGLIPWGGEMNDEQYF

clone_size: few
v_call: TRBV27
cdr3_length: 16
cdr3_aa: CASSLRPGPVDNEQFF

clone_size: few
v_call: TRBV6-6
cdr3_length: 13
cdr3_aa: CASNTLATGEQFF

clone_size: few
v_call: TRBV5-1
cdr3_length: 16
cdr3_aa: CASSVVGTAFQETQYF

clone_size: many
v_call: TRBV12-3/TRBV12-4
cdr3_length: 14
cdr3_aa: CASKPGQSTDTQYF

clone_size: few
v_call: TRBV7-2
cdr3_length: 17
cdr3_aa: CASSPSGEAGLRETQYF

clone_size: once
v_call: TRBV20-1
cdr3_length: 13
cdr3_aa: CSARVFAAGEQFF

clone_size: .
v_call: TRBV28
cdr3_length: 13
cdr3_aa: CASRSRGTYEQYF

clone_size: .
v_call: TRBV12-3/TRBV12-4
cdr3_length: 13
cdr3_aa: CASSTLHTNIQYF

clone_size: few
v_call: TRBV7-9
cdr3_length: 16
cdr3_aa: CASSLVMGGISYEQYF

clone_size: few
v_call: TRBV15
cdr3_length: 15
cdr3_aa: CATSREEGLHYEQYF

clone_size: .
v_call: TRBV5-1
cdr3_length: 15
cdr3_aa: CASSQTPAVVNEQFF

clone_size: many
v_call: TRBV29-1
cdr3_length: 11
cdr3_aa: CSGREGNEQFF

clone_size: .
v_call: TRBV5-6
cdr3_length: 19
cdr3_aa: CASSPLVFRDRGQEDTQYF

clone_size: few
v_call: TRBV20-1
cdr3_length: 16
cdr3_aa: CSARSYWTSGRSEQYF

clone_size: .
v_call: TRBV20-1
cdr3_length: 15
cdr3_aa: CSATGWEGGGETQYF

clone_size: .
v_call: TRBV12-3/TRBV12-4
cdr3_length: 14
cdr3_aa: CASSSRQNTGELFF

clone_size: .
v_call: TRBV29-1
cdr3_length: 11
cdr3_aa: CSGGTQETQYF

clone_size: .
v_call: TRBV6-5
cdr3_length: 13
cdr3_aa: CASSYRGTAEAFF

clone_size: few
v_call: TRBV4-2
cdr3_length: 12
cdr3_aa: CASRRAEDGYTF

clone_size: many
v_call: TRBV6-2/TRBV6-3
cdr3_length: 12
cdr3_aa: CASSWIQETQYF

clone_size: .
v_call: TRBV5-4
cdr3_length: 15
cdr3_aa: CASSLSGGGKNIQYF

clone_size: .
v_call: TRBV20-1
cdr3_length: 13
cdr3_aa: CSAATSGSWEQYF